This T cell receptor (beta chain) is from a study of blood T cell repertoires in COVID-19. As for the study in general: Specimens from acute and convalescent COVID-19 originated in the United States, Italy and Spain. Nucleic acid was either cDNA or gDNA, and it came from T cells, B-cell-depleted T cells, or PBMCs.

In the authors' workflow: Scientists estimated how many nucleated cells there were by amplifying reference gene primers. Clones were sequenced by immunoSEQ multiplex PCR, and TCRdb holds only the in-frame ones, with some missing. That table supplies the V and J calls and clone size; D and trimming were determined from the DNA. The table shows 85,000 to 95,000 clones, with 80% to 90% occurring only once. The V and J ends lost 3 bases and 2 bases respectively, with 15 bases between them. CDR3 length: 16 residues. Germline V gene data show CDR1 as SNHLY and CDR2 as FYNNEI. Specimen: peripheral blood. The gene calls are TRBV2 and TRBJ2-3; no clear D gene. The sequence was obtained from a human donor with acute or convalescent COVID-19. The donor label of this sample is uncertain. The CDR3 region has the DNA TGTGCCAGCAGTGAGGCAGTCCACCTTACCACAGATACGCAGTATTTT. Its translation: CASSEAVHLTTDTQYF.